The 28 T cell receptor beta chains below come from one sample, sequenced in a study of Ad26.COV2.S vaccination and SARS-CoV-2 variants (dated by TCRdb to the early 2020s). The time point label of this sample denotes: individuals recovered from natural SARS-CoV-2 infection. Libraries were built with the immunoSEQ multiplex PCR assay. The table was pulled from immuneACCESS by TCRdb, which kept in-frame rearrangements only. Such tables lose some clones; where checked, under half of the loss comes from unresolved V genes, and the rest has no known cause. The table for this sample lists 85,000 to 95,000 clones; approximately 81% of them were counted only once. Of the sample, approximately 15% is held by the ten largest clones. Sequenced here: peripheral blood, sampled after recovery from COVID-19. The receptors stem from a human donor who had recovered from COVID-19.

The chain links TRBV28 to TRBJ1-2, with a tentative D call TRBD1 (5 bases). The V end lost 3 bases, the J end lost 8 bases, and 10 bases lay between the germline ends. The CDR3 is 12 amino acids. Germline V gene sequence: CDR1 MDHEN, CDR2 SYDVKM. The CDR3 sequence is CASSFSRTGYTF. CDR3 sequence (DNA): TGTGCCAGCAGTTTCTCCCGGACAGGCTACACCTTC.

The chain's CDR3 is CASSSNRDLAKNIQYF. The CDR3 DNA reads as TGTGCCAGTAGTAGTAACAGGGATCTAGCCAAAAACATTCAGTACTTC. The V gene is TRBV19, the J gene TRBJ2-4, with a weak D call TRBD1 (6 bases). V was cut by 4 bases and J by 0 bases, with 13 bases left in between. The CDR3 extends over 16 amino acids. Germline assignment: CDR1 LNHDA and CDR2 SQIVND (reference sequence).

This clone was recorded once. The chain uses TRBV21-1 and TRBJ1-1. TRBV21-1 is a pseudogene. This CDR3 contains 15 residues. CDR3 nucleotides: TGTGCCAGCAGCAAAGCCGGGACCTGGGACACTGAAGCTTTCTTT. Amino acid sequence: CASSKAGTWDTEAFF.

This chain links TRBV9 with TRBJ2-1; maybe TRBD2 (5 bases). Germline assignment: CDR1 SGDLS and CDR2 YYNGEE. Trimming took 0 bases from V and 7 from J, leaving 11 bases between them. The CDR3 has 14 amino acids. This chain's CDR3 is CASSVAGSQNEQFF. The CDR3 DNA follows: TGTGCCAGCAGCGTAGCGGGGTCTCAGAATGAGCAGTTCTTC.

The chain has TRBV5-1 and TRBJ2-3; TRBD1 matches at 10 bases. CDR3 size: 17 residues. Losses at the gene ends were 4 bases for V and 8 bases for J; bases not matched to a gene: 16. From germline, CDR1 is SGHRS and CDR2 YFSETQ. CDR3 DNA: TGCGCCAGCAGCAAGTCCGGGACAGGGGACGTGCAGGGTACGCAGTATTTT. This translates into CASSKSGTGDVQGTQYF.

V gene TRBV19 combines with J gene TRBJ2-2; 10 bases are a match to TRBD2. J gave up 4 bases and V 6 bases, and 11 bases lay outside the gene matches. Germline V lookup: CDR1 LNHDA, CDR2 SQIVND (reference sequence). The CDR3 runs 17 residues. For the CDR3, the DNA is TGTGCCAGTAGAGACGGTACCTTAGCGGGGGGCACCGGGGAGCTGTTTTTT. Translated: CASRDGTLAGGTGELFF.

The V call is TRBV4-3, the J call TRBJ2-7, with D maybe TRBD1 (7 bases). Trimming took off 0 bases at V and 2 bases at J, with 20 bases between the two ends. The CDR3 has 18 amino acids. CDR1 and CDR2 (germline): LGHNA, YSLEER. The CDR3 spells CASSQDSGGPAPTYEQYF. CDR3 DNA sequence: TGCGCCAGCAGCCAAGATTCAGGGGGGCCAGCACCTACCTACGAGCAGTACTTC.

The chain combines TRBV7-2 with TRBJ2-2; either TRBD1 or TRBD2 may supply D (5 bases each). The V gene's germline CDR1 is SGHTA and CDR2 FQGNSA. V lost 2 bases and J 3 bases, leaving 10 bases between the germline ends. The CDR3 extends over 15 amino acids. Here the CDR3 DNA reads TGTGCCAGCAGCTTAACGAGGGGTCACACCGGGGAGCTGTTTTTT. The encoded protein is CASSLTRGHTGELFF.

The J gene is TRBJ2-2, the V gene TRBV10-3; unclear D gene. Deletions cut 7 bases from V and 1 base from J, with 16 bases between. The CDR3 has 16 residues. Germline V gene lookup returns CDR1 ENHRY and CDR2 SYGVKD. CDR3 nucleotide sequence: TGTGCCATCAAGCACACGGAATTGAGGAACACCGGGGAGCTGTTTTTT. Translating it yields CAIKHTELRNTGELFF.

The V gene is TRBV12-3 or TRBV12-4, the J gene TRBJ2-1; D may be TRBD2 (6 bases). Trimming shortened V by 6 bases and J by 4 bases, and 10 bases separated the two germline ends. CDR3 length: 13 residues. CDR3 coding DNA: TGTGCCAGCAGGGACTATGCATACAATGAGCAGTTCTTC. Residues: CASRDYAYNEQFF.

The chain couples TRBV14 to TRBJ2-1, with TRBD2 identical over 10 bases. Germline-derived CDR1 and CDR2 are SGHDN and FVKESK. CDR3 size: 22 residues. J was trimmed by 2 bases and V by 6 bases; bases with no gene match: 25. The CDR3 spells CASSARLLAGVLSGGTYNEQFF. The CDR3 DNA is TGTGCCAGCAGTGCCCGATTGCTAGCGGGAGTGCTGTCTGGGGGGACCTACAATGAGCAGTTCTTC.

V is TRBV10-2 and J is TRBJ2-1; 13 nucleotides match TRBD2. From germline, CDR1 is WSHSY and CDR2 SAAADI. This CDR3 is 17 amino acids long. Trimming cost V 4 bases and J 9 bases; bases outside gene matches: 12. The CDR3 loop reads CASSGQLAGGEVGEQFF. CDR3 in DNA: TGCGCCAGCAGTGGCCAACTAGCGGGAGGGGAGGTGGGTGAGCAGTTCTTC.

The chain combines TRBV7-8 with TRBJ1-5; 7 bases fit TRBD1. Germline trimming cut 4 bases from V and 6 bases from J; bases unmatched to any gene: 9. The CDR3 is 15 residues long. Looked up from germline, CDR1 is SGHVS and CDR2 is FQNEAQ. CDR3 DNA: TGTGCCAGCAGCTATAGACAGGGAATGGGTCAGCCCCAGCATTTT. Residues: CASSYRQGMGQPQHF.

This clone was picked up one time. The rearrangement joins TRBV7-2 to TRBJ2-7, with D unclear. Germline CDR1 and CDR2: SGHTA and FQGNSA. V was shortened by 1 base and J by 8 bases, with 15 bases between the two germline ends. CDR3 length equals 14 residues. The DNA of the CDR3 is TGTGCCAGCAGCTTAGAAGGGTTCTCTACGCAGCAGTACTTC. Translating it yields CASSLEGFSTQQYF.

This chain connects TRBV7-8 to TRBJ2-1; 8 nucleotides align to TRBD1. V was pared by 4 bases and J by 7 bases, with 0 bases of the junction left unmatched. The CDR3 runs to 12 residues. CDR1 and CDR2 from the germline V gene are SGHVS and FQNEAQ. The CDR3 coding sequence is TGTGCCAGCAGCTACAGGGGGAATGAGCAGTTCTTC. Its protein is CASSYRGNEQFF.

V and J are TRBV7-9 and TRBJ2-7; 8 bases align to TRBD2. CDR1 SEHNR and CDR2 FQNEAQ come from the germline V gene (reference sequence). The V gene end was trimmed by 5 bases and the J gene end by 0 bases; junction bases not matched to a gene: 9. The CDR3 spans 16 residues. The CDR3 DNA sequence: TGTGCCAGCAGCCTGCGAAGCGGGAGTCTCTCCTACGAGCAGTACTTC. It yields the protein CASSLRSGSLSYEQYF.

This chain links TRBV25-1 with TRBJ2-5, with 7 bases identical to TRBD1. The trim removed 1 base at V and 5 bases at J, leaving 10 bases unmatched. The germline gives CDR1 MGHDK, CDR2 SYGVNS. CDR3 length: 16 amino acids. Here the CDR3 DNA reads TGTGCCAGCAGTGAATTATCCCCAGGGGGTCGTGAGACCCAGTACTTC. This encodes CASSELSPGGRETQYF.

The V and J genes are TRBV10-3 and TRBJ1-1, with TRBD1 matching over 7 bases. There are 10 residues in the CDR3. CDR1 and CDR2 (germline): ENHRY, SYGVKD. Trimming took 11 bases from V and 8 from J; bases not matched to a gene: 5. CDR3 coding DNA: TGTGCCCCTAGGGACAGAGAAGCTTTCTTT. It encodes CAPRDREAFF.

A single count supports this clone. The CDR3 loop is CASSLGQVYSYEQYF. The CDR3 bases are TGTGCCAGCAGTTTAGGTCAGGTGTACTCCTACGAGCAGTACTTC. The chain employs TRBV28 and TRBJ2-7; D gene ambiguous. This CDR3 has 15 residues. Germline-derived CDR1 and CDR2 are MDHEN and SYDVKM. Trimming removed 2 bases at V and 0 bases at J, with 11 bases between.

The V gene is TRBV9, the J gene TRBJ2-2; 8 nucleotides agree with TRBD2. The germline V gene has CDR1 SGDLS and CDR2 YYNGEE. J lost 3 bases, V lost 0 bases, and 4 bases had no gene match. The CDR3 spans 16 residues. The CDR3, as DNA: TGTGCCAGCAGCGTAGTAACTAGCGGAGACACCGGGGAGCTGTTTTTT. It codes for CASSVVTSGDTGELFF.

This chain uses TRBV7-2 with TRBJ2-7, with D possibly TRBD2 on 5 matching bases. The CDR3 is made up of 13 amino acids. Deletions cut 5 bases from V and 4 bases from J, with 12 bases between. Looked up from germline, CDR1 is SGHTA and CDR2 is FQGNSA. CDR3 protein: CASSLDFLYEQYF. CDR3 bases: TGTGCCAGCAGCCTGGACTTCCTATACGAGCAGTACTTC.

V usage is TRBV7-2 and J usage is TRBJ1-2, with D unclear. This CDR3 has 12 amino acids. The ends were cut back, 1 base at V and 7 bases at J, with 7 bases in the middle. In germline, CDR1 is SGHTA, CDR2 FQGNSA. This chain's CDR3 is CASSLVDVGYTF. As DNA, the CDR3 is TGTGCCAGCAGCTTAGTAGACGTTGGCTACACCTTC.

V is TRBV19 and J is TRBJ1-2, with D possibly TRBD1 on 6 matching bases. Germline loops: CDR1 LNHDA, CDR2 SQIVND (reference sequence). The CDR3 consists of 13 residues. The ends were cut back, 3 bases at V and 7 bases at J, with 12 bases in the middle. The CDR3 loop is CASSIRGALGYTF. Written as DNA, the CDR3 is TGTGCCAGTAGTATCCGGGGGGCGCTTGGCTACACCTTC.

The J gene is TRBJ2-2, the V gene TRBV11-2, with D perhaps given as TRBD1 or TRBD2 (5 bases each). The germline V and J ends were trimmed by 5 bases and 2 bases, with 9 bases remaining between them. Germline CDR1 and CDR2: SGHAT and FQNNGV. CDR3 length equals 14 residues. DNA for the CDR3: TGTGCCAGCAGCCGGGACCAAAACACCGGGGAGCTGTTTTTT. Its protein is CASSRDQNTGELFF.

J is TRBJ2-1 and V is TRBV12-5, with 9 bases matching TRBD2. Germline CDR1 is LGHNT and CDR2 is FRNRAP. This CDR3 has 16 amino acids. V shed 2 bases and J 4 bases; nucleotides not matched to a gene: 6. The CDR3 protein is CASGLPRLADYNEQFF. Here the CDR3 DNA reads TGTGCTAGTGGTTTGCCCCGACTAGCGGATTACAATGAGCAGTTCTTC.

The chain couples TRBV7-7 to TRBJ2-3; no firm D call. Trimming removed 1 base from V and 1 base from J, with 3 bases in between. Germline V CDR1 and CDR2: SSHAT, FNYEAQ (reference sequence). This CDR3 spans 13 amino acids. CDR3 DNA: TGTGCCAGCAGCTTAGTTGGCACAGATACGCAGTATTTT. Translating it yields CASSLVGTDTQYF.

Here the CDR3 reads CASSYSSMAGHQPQHF. The CDR3, as DNA: TGTGCCAGCAGTTACTCGTCCATGGCGGGGCATCAGCCCCAGCATTTT. The V gene is TRBV6-5, the J gene TRBJ1-5, with a tentative D call TRBD1 (5 bases). The germline gives CDR1 MNHEY, CDR2 SVGAGI. Trimming removed 0 bases at V and 5 bases at J, with 14 bases between. The CDR3 runs to 16 residues.

The chain is built from TRBV11-3 and TRBJ2-3, with TRBD2 matching over 8 bases. The germline V gene has CDR1 SGHNT and CDR2 YENEEA. J was trimmed by 4 bases and V by 0 bases; bases with no gene match: 12. The length of the CDR3 is 18 residues. CDR3 DNA: TGTGCCAGCAGCTTAGATCGGATAGTAGCGGGAAAGGCAGATACGCAGTATTTT. Amino acids: CASSLDRIVAGKADTQYF.